One sample yielded the 23 T cell receptor beta chains listed below, sequenced in a study of OX40 agonist ivuxolimab in advanced cancers. Sequencing used immunoSEQ multiplex PCR; TCRdb keeps in-frame clones, though not all of them. Of approximately 82,000 clones in the sample, 85% were seen once. Sequences were derived from CD4+ or CD8+ T cells sorted from blood, sampled in a trial of the OX40 agonist ivuxolimab. Receptors originate from an adult with an advanced solid tumor such as melanoma, head and neck, liver or kidney cancer.

The chain recombines TRBV1 with TRBJ1-6. TRBV1 has pseudogene status. The CDR3 is 19 residues long. The CDR3 DNA reads as TGCACCAGCAGCCAAAGGTCCCGGCGTTCCCCCTTATTTAATTCACCCCTCCACTTT. Its protein product is CTSSQRSRRSPLFNSPLHF.

This clone was observed a few times. V is TRBV5-3 and J is TRBJ1-2; 9 bases match TRBD1. TRBV5-3 has ORF status, its function being uncertain. Losses at the gene ends were 8 bases for V and 5 bases for J; bases not matched to a gene: 7. This CDR3 is built from 13 residues. CDR3 loop: CASSRDRDYGYTF. CDR3 nucleotide sequence: TGTGCCAGCAGCCGGGACAGGGATTATGGCTACACCTTC.

DNA of the CDR3: TGTGCCAGCAGCCGGACAGGGTCGAATACGAATTCACCCCTCCACTTT. Translating gives CASSRTGSNTNSPLHF. The genes are TRBV5-5 and TRBJ1-6; 8 nucleotides line up with TRBD1. Per germline, CDR1 SGHKS and CDR2 YYEKEE (reference sequence). Trimming took 4 bases from V and 7 from J; bases not matched to a gene: 10. CDR3 length: 16 amino acids.

V is TRBV20-1 and J is TRBJ2-5; D gene ambiguous. The CDR3 extends over 11 amino acids. Germline V gene data show CDR1 as DFQATT and CDR2 as SNEGSKA (reference sequence). V was cut by 3 bases and J by 0 bases, with 2 bases left in between. CDR3 residues: CSASNQETQYF. DNA for the CDR3: TGCAGTGCTAGCAACCAAGAGACCCAGTACTTC.

The rearrangement joins TRBV18 to TRBJ1-5, with 10 bases identical to TRBD1. V lost 5 bases to trimming and J lost 9 bases; unmatched junction nucleotides: 7. Germline V gives CDR1 KGHSH, CDR2 LQKENI. CDR3 length: 14 amino acids. The CDR3 bases are TGTGCCAGCTCATCTGACAGGGGGCAACGGCCCCAGCATTTT. Its protein product is CASSSDRGQRPQHF.

The chain carries TRBV5-1 and TRBJ1-1, with no clear D. The V end was cut by 0 bases, the J end by 2 bases, with 11 bases between. This CDR3 is 15 amino acids long. From germline, CDR1 is SGHRS and CDR2 YFSETQ. CDR3 loop: CASSLGGPPNTEAFF. The CDR3 nucleotides read TGCGCCAGCAGCTTGGGAGGGCCACCAAACACTGAAGCTTTCTTT.

This chain links TRBV7-3 with TRBJ2-1; TRBD2 is a possible D gene (6 bases). This CDR3 has 15 amino acids. Trimming pared 4 bases from V and 1 base from J, leaving 11 bases between. The germline CDR1 and CDR2 sequences are SGHTA and FQGTGA. The CDR3 spells CASSSLAGSYNEQFF. The CDR3 bases are TGTGCCAGCAGCTCCCTGGCGGGATCCTACAATGAGCAGTTCTTC.

This chain links TRBV5-1 with TRBJ1-4; D possibly corresponds to TRBD1 (5 bases). Germline V lookup: CDR1 SGHRS, CDR2 YFSETQ. There are 15 residues in the CDR3. Trimming stripped 4 bases from V and 8 bases from J, with 18 bases between. CDR3 bases: TGCGCCAGCAGCCCCACCGCCGGGGGGAGGGAAAAACTGTTTTTT. Protein product: CASSPTAGGREKLFF.

The sample holds one count of this clone. The chain combines TRBV5-1 with TRBJ1-1; 9 nucleotides align to TRBD1. Trimming took 0 bases from V and 4 from J; bases not matched to a gene: 10. This CDR3 contains 17 residues. Looked up from germline, CDR1 is SGHRS and CDR2 is YFSETQ. CDR3 sequence (DNA): TGCGCCAGCAGCTTGGCGGGACAGGGTAGGATAAGCACTGAAGCTTTCTTT. It yields the protein CASSLAGQGRISTEAFF.

CDR3 sequence: CASTQSGLAGSGANVLTF. CDR3 bases: TGTGCCAGCACCCAGTCGGGACTAGCGGGATCTGGGGCCAACGTCCTGACTTTC. The chain is built from TRBV28 and TRBJ2-6; 13 bases fit TRBD2. The ends lost 7 bases at V and 1 base at J; junction bases unmatched: 7. This CDR3 has 18 residues. Germline loops: CDR1 MDHEN, CDR2 SYDVKM. The full variable domain, completed using reference TRBV28 and TRBJ2-6, is DVKVTQSSRYLVKRTGEKVFLECVQDMDHENMFWYRQDPGLGLRLIYFSYDVKMKEKGDIPEGYSVSREKKERFSLILESASTNQTSMYLCASTQSGLAGSGANVLTFGAGSRLTVL.

A few counts support this clone. The V and J genes are TRBV5-5 and TRBJ2-5; TRBD1 matches 8 bases. This CDR3 has 16 residues. The ends lost 0 bases at V and 4 bases at J; junction bases unmatched: 8. Germline CDR1 SGHKS, CDR2 YYEKEE (reference sequence). The CDR3: CASSLVPETGAETQYF. In DNA, the CDR3 is TGTGCCAGCAGCTTGGTCCCAGAGACAGGGGCAGAGACCCAGTACTTC.

The sample holds one count of this clone. This chain joins TRBV2 and TRBJ1-2; D not certain. The CDR3 length is 14 residues. Trimming left V 0 bases short and J 4 bases short, with 9 bases between. From germline, CDR1 is SNHLY and CDR2 FYNNEI. The CDR3 DNA follows: TGTGCCAGCAGTGAAGCCGGCCGTCCCTATGGCTACACCTTC. Residues: CASSEAGRPYGYTF.

The CDR3 coding sequence is TGTGCCAGCAGCCAAGCAGACAGGTCCTCCTACAATGAGCAGTTCTTC. It translates to CASSQADRSSYNEQFF. The rearrangement links TRBV4-2 to TRBJ2-1; TRBD1 might be the D (6 bases). Germline V gives CDR1 LGHNA, CDR2 YNFKEQ. V dropped 1 base and J dropped 0 bases, with 10 bases sitting between them. This CDR3 contains 16 residues.

This clone appeared a single time. This CDR3 reads CASNFRAHEQFF. The DNA for the CDR3 is TGTGCCAGCAACTTCAGGGCCCATGAGCAGTTCTTC. This chain joins TRBV2 and TRBJ2-1, with D possibly being TRBD1 (5 bases). The CDR3 has 12 amino acids. CDR1 is SNHLY, CDR2 FYNNEI, per germline. V lost 7 bases and J lost 8, with 12 bases in between.

As regards this clone: This CDR3 is also generated by other DNA sequences in the sample. This chain connects TRBV4-1 to TRBJ1-5; D call uncertain. The germline CDR1 and CDR2 sequences are MGHRA and YSYEKL. The CDR3 extends over 16 amino acids. V gave up 1 base and J gave up 2 bases, with 12 bases separating them. CDR3 sequence (DNA): TGCGCCAGCAGCCAAGGCCGGGCGCGCGGCAATCAGCCCCAGCATTTT. Residues: CASSQGRARGNQPQHF.

This sequence joins TRBV9 and TRBJ1-1; no definite D call. The CDR3 totals 14 residues. The germline CDR1 and CDR2 sequences are SGDLS and YYNGEE. The V and J ends lost 2 bases and 5 bases respectively, with 13 bases between them. DNA of the CDR3: TGTGCCAGCAGCGTCGAATTACCGGGGACTGAAGCTTTCTTT. Translating it yields CASSVELPGTEAFF.

This rearrangement joins TRBV10-3 to TRBJ1-3, with D maybe TRBD1 (6 bases). From germline, CDR1 is ENHRY and CDR2 SYGVKD. The CDR3 is 14 amino acids. V dropped 6 bases and J dropped 0 bases, with 9 bases sitting between them. The CDR3 spells CAIRDSTSGNTIYF. In DNA, the CDR3 is TGTGCCATCAGGGACAGTACCTCTGGAAACACCATATATTTT.

The chain employs TRBV19 and TRBJ2-1; 9 nucleotides line up with TRBD1. The CDR3 loop spans 16 amino acids. The trim removed 6 bases at V and 7 bases at J, leaving 13 bases unmatched. Germline V CDR1 and CDR2: LNHDA, SQIVND (reference sequence). The CDR3 sequence: CASSNPGTGGRNEQFF. The CDR3 DNA reads as TGTGCCAGTAGCAATCCGGGAACAGGGGGCCGAAATGAGCAGTTCTTC.

The chain combines TRBV30 with TRBJ2-1; D is ambiguous. Trimming removed 4 bases from V and 3 bases from J, with 16 bases in between. The CDR3 extends over 15 amino acids. Germline CDR1 and CDR2: GTSNPN and SVGIG (reference sequence). The CDR3 here is CAWISIRSGYNEQFF. Written as DNA, the CDR3 is TGTGCCTGGATTTCTATCCGGTCCGGCTACAATGAGCAGTTCTTC.

The V and J genes are TRBV19 and TRBJ2-1, with D possibly being TRBD1 (5 bases). Germline V lookup: CDR1 LNHDA, CDR2 SQIVND (reference sequence). The CDR3 has 17 amino acids. Trimming removed 0 bases from V and 0 bases from J, with 12 bases in between. The CDR3 nucleotides are TGTGCCAGTAGTATAGATTTACAGGACCCCTCCTACAATGAGCAGTTCTTC. Translation gives CASSIDLQDPSYNEQFF.

V usage is TRBV19 and J usage is TRBJ1-1; D not certain. Trimming took 7 bases from V and 0 from J, leaving 9 bases between them. The CDR3 length is 13 residues. The V gene's germline CDR1 is LNHDA and CDR2 SQIVND (reference sequence). CDR3 DNA: TGTGCCAGTACAGAGCTAATGAACACTGAAGCTTTCTTT. Protein sequence: CASTELMNTEAFF.

This clone showed up just a few times. The chain joins TRBV7-9 to TRBJ1-2; no clear D. Germline assignment: CDR1 SEHNR and CDR2 FQNEAQ (reference sequence). Trimming cost V 7 bases and J 9 bases, with 18 bases left between them. CDR3 length: 13 residues. The CDR3 loop reads CASIMAGERSYTF. CDR3 sequence (DNA): TGTGCCAGCATTATGGCCGGGGAGCGGAGCTACACCTTC.

This clone was seen only once. The V call is TRBV5-1, the J call TRBJ1-1; possible D gene TRBD1, 6 bases. This CDR3 region has 13 residues. Germline V CDR1 and CDR2: SGHRS, YFSETQ. Trimming left V 5 bases short and J 3 bases short, with 11 bases between. The chain's CDR3 is CASRPRGDTEAFF. The CDR3 DNA reads as TGCGCCAGCAGACCCAGGGGAGACACTGAAGCTTTCTTT.